This T cell receptor (beta chain) came from a study of shared clonotypes between healthy human individuals. As for the study in general: Three plates each covered CD4 naive and memory; CD8 naive two, CD8 memory one.

Replicate PCRs from sorted subsets contained roughly 200 ng DNA, which is some 30,000 T cell genomes. Data came from immunoSEQ multiplex PCR; TCRdb stores just in-frame clones and leaves some out. Among 850,000 to 1,200,000 clones listed, about 80% were seen once. Findings and limits, study-wide: Exclusively blood specimens were collected; tissue repertoires likely differ.

On this clone itself: The antigen remains unidentified.

Every donor was a Caucasian adult from Nashville, Tennessee. The CDR3 has 15 amino acids. Per the germline V gene, CDR1 is SGHDT and CDR2 is YYEEEE. The V end was cut by 4 bases, the J end by 7 bases, with 20 bases between. The chain links TRBV5-6 to TRBJ1-2, with D perhaps TRBD1 (5 bases). Sequences were obtained from memory CD4+ T cells sorted from blood. As for subset: CD45RA-negative fraction. The clonotype originates from a man between 18 and 29 years old in good health. CDR3 loop: CASSPSATGSTGYTF. Written as DNA, the CDR3 is TGTGCCAGCAGCCCCTCGGCTACAGGTTCTACTGGCTACACCTTC.